Shown below are 28 T cell receptor beta chains from a single sample sequenced in a study of T cell responses to AZD1222 COVID-19 vaccine. Assay: immunoSEQ multiplex PCR; the TCRdb copy retains only in-frame clones and omits some. The profile shows more than 140,000 clones, 70% to 90% of them singletons. This sample comprised peripheral blood, obtained on day 0 of MenACWY control vaccination. Receptors were obtained from an adult in good health.

The chain couples TRBV15 to TRBJ2-2, with TRBD2 as a possible D gene (6 bases). This CDR3 contains 13 residues. V gave up 5 bases and J gave up 7 bases, with 11 bases separating them. Germline lookup yields CDR1 LNHNV and CDR2 YYDKDF (reference sequence). The CDR3 DNA sequence: TGTGCCACCAGCGGGGTGCGGGACGGGGAGCTGTTTTTT. Translated: CATSGVRDGELFF.

This sequence joins TRBV18 and TRBJ2-4; possibly TRBD2 for D (6 bases). The V gene lost 3 bases and the J gene lost 5 bases, with 14 bases spanning the gap. CDR3 length: 15 amino acids. Germline assignment: CDR1 KGHSH and CDR2 LQKENI. CDR3 residues: CASSPPAGSQNIQYF. The DNA of the CDR3 is TGTGCCAGCTCACCCCCGGCGGGGTCCCAAAACATTCAGTACTTC. Full variable domain (missing parts from reference TRBV18 and TRBJ2-4): NAGVMQNPRHLVRRRGQEARLRCSPMKGHSHVYWYRQLPEEGLKFMVYLQKENIIDESGMPKERFSAEFPKEGPSILRIQQVVRGDSAAYFCASSPPAGSQNIQYFGAGTRLSVL.

The CDR3 bases are TGTGCCAGCAGTACGAACGGACAAGGCTATGGCTACACCTTC. It translates to CASSTNGQGYGYTF. The chain links TRBV6-5 to TRBJ1-2; D possibly corresponds to TRBD1 (5 bases). V was clipped by 5 bases and J by 4 bases, with 14 bases between them. CDR3 length: 14 residues. CDR1 is MNHEY and CDR2 is SVGAGI in the germline V gene.

The DNA of the CDR3 is TGTGCCAGCATCCCTGACAGGGGCACTGAAGCTTTCTTT. This codes for CASIPDRGTEAFF. The V and J genes are TRBV28 and TRBJ1-1; 8 positions match TRBD1. CDR1 and CDR2 (germline): MDHEN, SYDVKM. The junction had 5 bases not matched to a gene; V was cut back by 7 bases and J by 4 bases. The CDR3 covers 13 residues. Combining the CDR3 with reference TRBV28 and TRBJ1-1 gives the whole variable domain DVKVTQSSRYLVKRTGEKVFLECVQDMDHENMFWYRQDPGLGLRLIYFSYDVKMKEKGDIPEGYSVSREKKERFSLILESASTNQTSMYLCASIPDRGTEAFFGQGTRLTVV.

This rearrangement joins TRBV5-1 to TRBJ2-7; the match to TRBD2 covers 13 bases. After removal of 4 bases from V and 7 bases from J, the junction contained 8 bases not matched to a gene. The CDR3 is made up of 15 amino acids. CDR1 SGHRS and CDR2 YFSETQ come from the germline V gene. The CDR3 nucleotides are TGCGCCAGCAGCCGCAGGACTAGCGGGAGTAGGGAGCAGTACTTC. It encodes CASSRRTSGSREQYF.

In its sample, this clone was seen a few times. The gene calls are TRBV5-5 and TRBJ1-1; D perhaps matches TRBD1 (6 bases). CDR3 size: 16 residues. Deletions cut 2 bases from V and 2 bases from J, with 16 bases between. The germline V gene has CDR1 SGHKS and CDR2 YYEKEE (reference sequence). Here the CDR3 DNA reads TGTGCCAGCAGCTTTAGGACAGCCGATCTAAACACTGAAGCTTTCTTT. Translating it yields CASSFRTADLNTEAFF.

The rearrangement joins TRBV12-3 or TRBV12-4 to TRBJ2-7, with a tentative D call TRBD1 (5 bases). Trimming pared 0 bases from V and 9 bases from J, leaving 9 bases between. The CDR3 sequence is 12 residues long. CDR3: CASSLARRGQYF. The CDR3 DNA sequence: TGTGCCAGCAGTTTAGCGCGTAGGGGGCAGTACTTC.

This chain joins TRBV10-3 and TRBJ2-7; 11 nucleotides match TRBD2. Trimming removed 6 bases from V and 2 bases from J; junction bases left unmatched: 6. The CDR3 totals 15 residues. The germline V gene has CDR1 ENHRY and CDR2 SYGVKD. CDR3 DNA sequence: TGTGCCATCAGACAGGGACTAGCGGATCCCTACGAGCAGTACTTC. Residues: CAIRQGLADPYEQYF.

This clone was observed a single time. The CDR3 reads CASTTGVAGGYNEQFF. For the CDR3, the DNA is TGTGCCAGCACCACGGGGGTAGCGGGAGGTTACAATGAGCAGTTCTTC. The rearrangement joins TRBV27 to TRBJ2-1; 10 bases are shared with TRBD2. The J segment lost 4 bases and the V segment lost 7 bases, leaving 10 bases of the junction unmatched. CDR3 length: 16 amino acids. Germline loops: CDR1 MNHEY, CDR2 SMNVEV (reference sequence).

The chain joins TRBV11-3 to TRBJ2-4; a possible D gene is TRBD1 (5 bases). Trimming took 5 bases from V and 0 from J, leaving 14 bases between them. Germline CDR1 SGHNT, CDR2 YENEEA. This CDR3 spans 16 amino acids. In DNA form, the CDR3 reads TGTGCCAGCAGCGATATACAGGAGCTAGCCAAAAACATTCAGTACTTC. Encoded protein: CASSDIQELAKNIQYF.

The rearrangement links TRBV6-1 to TRBJ1-6; the D gene is possibly TRBD1 (5 bases). V was pared by 3 bases and J by 4 bases, with 10 bases between. Germline values: CDR1 MNHNS, CDR2 SASEGT. This CDR3 has 15 residues. The CDR3 DNA reads TGTGCCAGCAGTGATAGGGGTTCATATAATTCACCCCTCCACTTT. The encoded protein is CASSDRGSYNSPLHF.

This clone came up a few times. The V call is TRBV7-6, the J call TRBJ2-5, with D perhaps assigned TRBD1 or TRBD2 (5 bases each). Trimming stripped 5 bases from V and 5 bases from J, with 18 bases between. The CDR3 is 15 residues long. Germline V gene data show CDR1 as SGHVS and CDR2 as FNYEAQ. The CDR3 sequence: CASSLDLEGEETQYF. CDR3 coding DNA: TGTGCCAGCAGCCTCGACTTGGAAGGGGAGGAGACCCAGTACTTC.

This chain uses TRBV10-3 with TRBJ2-6, with D perhaps TRBD1 or TRBD2 (5 bases each). This CDR3 comprises 18 residues. The germline V gene has CDR1 ENHRY and CDR2 SYGVKD. V was pared by 10 bases and J by 0 bases, with 22 bases between. CDR3 coding DNA: TGTGCCACCCGGGATCAGCACAGGTCTTCCTCTGGGGCCAACGTCCTGACTTTC. Translation: CATRDQHRSSSGANVLTF.

V usage is TRBV27 and J usage is TRBJ2-5; perhaps TRBD1 as D (5 bases). The germline gives CDR1 MNHEY, CDR2 SMNVEV (reference sequence). Deletions cut 8 bases from V and 4 bases from J, with 14 bases between. The CDR3 is 13 amino acids. CDR3 loop: CASRLQGAETQYF. CDR3 DNA sequence: TGTGCCAGCCGCCTTCAGGGCGCAGAGACCCAGTACTTC.

The rearrangement uses TRBV18 and TRBJ2-1; D may be TRBD2 (6 bases). Germline V lookup: CDR1 KGHSH, CDR2 LQKENI. The CDR3 spans 16 residues. The V end lost 5 bases, the J end lost 2 bases, and 16 bases lay between the germline ends. The CDR3 loop is CASSSNGASAYNEQFF. The CDR3 bases are TGTGCCAGCTCATCCAATGGGGCTAGCGCCTACAATGAGCAGTTCTTC.

The J gene is TRBJ2-7, the V gene TRBV11-3; 7 bases fit TRBD2. The CDR3 contains 14 residues. Germline CDR1 reads SGHNT; CDR2 reads YENEEA. V shed 5 bases and J 7 bases; nucleotides not matched to a gene: 11. In DNA, the CDR3 is TGTGCCAGCAGCCGTCCTAACACGGGGGGAGAGCAGTACTTC. Amino acid sequence: CASSRPNTGGEQYF.

With respect to this clone: One end of the junction does not line up with germline, which may come from a read error. V usage is TRBV7-7 and J usage is TRBJ2-3; D is unclear. The CDR3 loop spans 15 amino acids. Germline CDR1 is SSHAT and CDR2 is FNYEAQ (reference sequence). The CDR3 DNA reads as TGTGCTAGCAGCTTACTGGCAGGTCCCACAGATACGCAGTATTTT. This sequence encodes CASSLLAGPTDTQYF. Supplemented by reference TRBV7-7 and TRBJ2-3, the full variable domain reads GAGVSQSPRYKVTKRGQDVTLRCDPISSHATLYWYQQALGQGPEFLTYFNYEAQPDKSGLPSDRFSAERPEGSISTLTIQRTEQRDSAMYRCASSLLAGPTDTQYFGPGTRLTVL.

The rearrangement links TRBV6-6 to TRBJ1-1, with D possibly matching TRBD1 (5 bases). The V end was cut by 11 bases, the J end by 1 base, with 17 bases between. Germline-derived CDR1 and CDR2 are MNHNY and SVGAGI (reference sequence). The CDR3 length is 14 residues. The CDR3 loop is CAGCRDGPNTEAFF. In nucleotides, the CDR3 is TGTGCCGGCTGTCGGGACGGACCGAACACTGAAGCTTTCTTT.

The chain has TRBV5-1 and TRBJ2-7, with D uncertain. The CDR3 is 14 residues long. V was trimmed by 7 bases and J by 0 bases, leaving 14 bases between them. The V gene's germline CDR1 is SGHRS and CDR2 YFSETQ. The CDR3 is CASQYLDGSYEQYF. DNA for the CDR3: TGCGCCAGCCAATATTTGGACGGCTCCTACGAGCAGTACTTC. Drawing the rest from reference TRBV5-1 and TRBJ2-7, the complete variable domain is KAGVTQTPRYLIKTRGQQVTLSCSPISGHRSVSWYQQTPGQGLQFLFEYFSETQRNKGNFPGRFSGRQFSNSRSEMNVSTLELGDSALYLCASQYLDGSYEQYFGPGTRLTVT.

This chain connects TRBV13 to TRBJ2-7; a weak D match, TRBD1 (6 bases). The germline V gene encodes CDR1 PRHDT and CDR2 FYEKMQ (reference sequence). The V and J ends lost 4 bases and 1 base respectively, with 11 bases between them. The CDR3 runs 14 residues. The CDR3 nucleotides are TGTGCCAGCAGCTCAACGGACAGTTCCTACGAGCAGTACTTC. As protein: CASSSTDSSYEQYF.

The sample holds one count of this clone. The rearrangement links TRBV6-6 to TRBJ2-2, with TRBD2 identical over 12 bases. The CDR3 contains 17 residues. With 5 bases clipped from V and 3 bases from J, the junction kept 7 bases outside the gene matches. Germline values: CDR1 MNHNY, CDR2 SVGAGI (reference sequence). The CDR3 nucleotides are TGTGCCAGCAGTCGAAAGCTAGCGGGAGGGGACACCGGGGAGCTGTTTTTT. It codes for CASSRKLAGGDTGELFF.

This clone came up once. CDR3 DNA sequence: TGTGCCAGCAGCGTATTAGGCTACAATGAGCAGTTCTTC. Translated: CASSVLGYNEQFF. The chain links TRBV9 to TRBJ2-1; D is unresolved. The CDR3 is 13 amino acids. In germline, CDR1 is SGDLS, CDR2 YYNGEE. With 1 base removed from V and 3 bases from J, the gap between germline ends came to 5 bases.

This clone came up a few times. The chain carries TRBV11-2 and TRBJ2-7, with D possibly matching TRBD2 (7 bases). This CDR3 has 13 amino acids. Looked up from germline, CDR1 is SGHAT and CDR2 is FQNNGV. V shed 5 bases and J shed 7 bases, with 15 bases lying between them. For the CDR3, the DNA is TGTGCCAGCAGCCCGAGGGGGGGAGGAGAGCAGTACTTC. This gives the protein CASSPRGGGEQYF.

The chain combines TRBV11-2 with TRBJ1-2; D perhaps matches TRBD1 (5 bases). Deletions cut 5 bases from V and 2 bases from J, with 9 bases between. The CDR3 has 13 amino acids. Germline assignment: CDR1 SGHAT and CDR2 FQNNGV. CDR3 coding DNA: TGTGCCAGCAGCCGGGACGGAAACTATGGCTACACCTTC. Translation gives CASSRDGNYGYTF.

This rearrangement joins TRBV7-9 to TRBJ1-4, with 12 positions matching TRBD1. Germline V gene sequence: CDR1 SEHNR, CDR2 FQNEAQ (reference sequence). The CDR3 consists of 17 residues. Trimming at V came to 1 base and at J to 11 bases, leaving 11 bases not matched to a gene. CDR3 amino acids: CASSLDHPGTGGVKLFF. Written as DNA, the CDR3 is TGTGCCAGCAGCTTAGACCATCCCGGGACAGGGGGCGTTAAACTGTTTTTT.

This chain links TRBV6-5 with TRBJ2-4, with 9 bases identical to TRBD1. The V gene end was trimmed by 6 bases and the J gene end by 10 bases; junction bases not matched to a gene: 10. Germline V gives CDR1 MNHEY, CDR2 SVGAGI. The CDR3 sequence is 14 residues long. CDR3 sequence reads: CASSPVGTGWIQYF. The CDR3 region has the DNA TGTGCCAGCAGCCCCGTCGGGACAGGGTGGATTCAGTACTTC.

V and J are TRBV6-5 and TRBJ1-3; no clear D. The CDR3 consists of 16 residues. Germline CDR1 MNHEY, CDR2 SVGAGI. V dropped 2 bases and J dropped 4 bases, with 15 bases sitting between them. The CDR3 spells CASSYEKFPIGNTIYF. In DNA form, the CDR3 reads TGTGCCAGCAGTTACGAAAAATTCCCCATAGGAAACACCATATATTTT.

The chain employs TRBV24-1 and TRBJ2-7; 10 bases line up with TRBD1. CDR1 and CDR2 (germline): KGHDR, SFDVKD. J gave up 11 bases and V 4 bases, and 7 bases lay outside the gene matches. The CDR3 has 13 residues. CDR3 DNA sequence: TGTGCCACCAGTGAGCCCGGGACAGGGGTCGAGTACTTC. It translates to CATSEPGTGVEYF.